This TCR beta chain was profiled in a study of control samples from healthy donors and cancer patients. The data were produced by immunoSEQ multiplex PCR, yet TCRdb's version contains in-frame clones alone and is incomplete. The table lists 400,000 to 450,000 clones, approximately 92% of them singletons, with 5.5% to 8% in the top ten. Losses at the gene ends were 4 bases for V and 3 bases for J; bases not matched to a gene: 8. The length of the CDR3 is 16 residues. CDR1 and CDR2 from the germline V gene are SGDLS and YYNGEE. Sequencing was done on a sample of PBMCs. V and J are TRBV9 and TRBJ2-7; 12 nucleotides line up with TRBD2. The sequence was collected from a man in his forties or fifties with head and neck cancer. The CDR3 nucleotides read TGTGCCAGCAGCTCCACGCGGACTAGCGGGGTCTACGAGCAGTACTTC. Amino acids: CASSSTRTSGVYEQYF.